A single count supports the clone carrying this TCR beta chain. CDR3 length: 14 amino acids. Trimming took 5 bases from V and 8 from J; bases not matched to a gene: 8. Germline lookup yields CDR1 SGHNT and CDR2 YENEEA. The record originates from a study of T cell changes during pregnancy in multiple sclerosis. Sequencing was performed with immunoSEQ multiplex PCR; in TCRdb, only in-frame clones are kept and a portion is missing. Among some 31,000 clones listed, 90% were seen once. Here the sequenced sample was CD4+ T cells from peripheral blood mononuclear cells, taken in the second trimester of pregnancy. The chain carries TRBV11-3 and TRBJ1-4; 7 bases line up with TRBD1. The TCR originated in a female donor in good health, enrolled as a control in a pregnancy study. The CDR3 here is CASSPGQSPEKLFF. CDR3 DNA sequence: TGTGCCAGCAGCCCGGGACAGAGCCCAGAAAAACTGTTTTTT.